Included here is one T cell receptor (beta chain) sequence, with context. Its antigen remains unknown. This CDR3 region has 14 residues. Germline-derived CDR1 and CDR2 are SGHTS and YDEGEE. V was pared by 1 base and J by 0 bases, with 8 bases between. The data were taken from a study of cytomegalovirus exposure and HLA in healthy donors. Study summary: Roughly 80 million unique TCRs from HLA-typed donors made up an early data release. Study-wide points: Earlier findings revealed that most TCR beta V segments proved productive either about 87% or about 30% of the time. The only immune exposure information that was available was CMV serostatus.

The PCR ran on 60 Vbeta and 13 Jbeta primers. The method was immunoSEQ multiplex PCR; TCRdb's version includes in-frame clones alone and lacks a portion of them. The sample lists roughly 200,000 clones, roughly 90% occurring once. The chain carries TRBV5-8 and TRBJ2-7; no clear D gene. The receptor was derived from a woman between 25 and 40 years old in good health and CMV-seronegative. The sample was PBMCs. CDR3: CASSLFKNSYEQYF. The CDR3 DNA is TGTGCCAGCAGCTTGTTCAAAAACTCCTACGAGCAGTACTTC.